These 31 T cell receptor beta chains were all obtained from the same sample, sequenced in a study of T cell clonality in common variable immunodeficiency (dated by TCRdb to the mid-2010s). The library was built by means of the immunoSEQ multiplex PCR assay. TCRdb retrieved this table from immuneACCESS and kept in-frame rearrangements only. Not all clones are present; in checked studies, unresolved V genes account for under half, and no reason is known for the remainder. The table records 25,000 to 35,000 clones for this sample, and not one of them appears only once. The top ten clones comprise about 3.3% of the sample. These TCRs' antigens remain unknown. Results and caveats for the whole study, not just this receptor: CVID TCRbeta sequences were reported to have fewer deletions and N-nucleotide insertions and to lack highly modified clones with 13 or more V deletions.

Specimen: peripheral blood mononuclear cells. These receptors all stem from a human donor with common variable immunodeficiency.

This clone came up many times. The read falls 3 residues short of the CDR3 end, and the missing part is taken from the germline J gene. The chain couples TRBV5-6 to TRBJ1-1; possibly TRBD1 for D (6 bases). Between the trimmed V and J ends, which lost 5 bases and 1 base, there was a span of 12 bases. The CDR3 length is 14 residues. Germline loops: CDR1 SGHDT, CDR2 YYEEEE. The part of the CDR3 DNA that was read is TGTGCCAGCAGAACAGGGCTGGGGAACACTGAA. Translated: CASRTGLGNTE. The CDR3 in its entirety is CASRTGLGNTEAFF.

In its sample, this clone was seen many times. The read halts 3 residues ahead of the CDR3 end, with the missing end drawn from the germline J gene. The chain is built from TRBV7-3 and TRBJ2-3; possible D gene TRBD2, 5 bases. Germline assignment: CDR1 SGHTA and CDR2 FQGTGA. V was shortened by 5 bases and J by 5 bases, with 8 bases between the two germline ends. This CDR3 is built from 12 residues. The sequenced CDR3 bases are TGTGCCAGCAGCCATCGGGGAGATACG. It codes for CASSHRGDT. The whole CDR3 region reads CASSHRGDTQYF.

This clone occurred a few times. The read comes to an end 3 residues before the CDR3 does, leaving the germline J gene to fill in the end. The rearrangement uses TRBV7-9 and TRBJ2-7; the D gene is possibly TRBD1 (6 bases). This CDR3 region has 14 residues. Germline CDR1 SEHNR, CDR2 FQNEAQ (reference sequence). With 1 base removed from V and 6 bases from J, the gap between germline ends came to 13 bases. The CDR3 loop is CASSLEGVGSEQYF. CDR3 DNA, as far as it was read: TGTGCCAGCAGCTTAGAGGGGGTGGGCTCCGAG.

This clone was observed at least ten times. The CDR3 is cut off 3 residues early in the read; its end comes from the germline J gene. The genes are TRBV11-2 and TRBJ2-5; TRBD1 might be the D (5 bases). This CDR3 region has 13 residues. Per the germline V gene, CDR1 is SGHAT and CDR2 is FQNNGV. Trimming left V 5 bases short and J 6 bases short, with 13 bases between. The CDR3 here is CASSPRRAQTQYF. The part of the CDR3 DNA that was read is TGTGCCAGCAGCCCCCGCAGGGCCCAGACC.

As regards this clone: The sequenced fragment ends 3 residues before the CDR3 boundary, so the rest is inferred from the germline J gene. The chain links TRBV2 to TRBJ1-5; no reliable D call. CDR3 length: 13 amino acids. CDR1 SNHLY and CDR2 FYNNEI come from the germline V gene. The V and J ends lost 1 base and 9 bases respectively, with 10 bases between them. CDR3 DNA (partial): TGTGCCAGCAGTGAAGAGGCCCGATTGCCC. This codes for CASSEEARLP. The whole CDR3 is CASSEEARLPQHF.

This clone has only a few counts. The CDR3 end lies 3 residues beyond the end of the read and is filled in from the germline J gene. The chain is built from TRBV2 and TRBJ1-5; TRBD1 matches at 9 bases. Unmatched junction bases numbered 6, after V lost 10 bases and J lost 5 bases. Germline loops: CDR1 SNHLY, CDR2 FYNNEI. The CDR3 has 13 residues. The CDR3 bases that were read are TGTGCCACTAGCGGGACAGGGTATCAGCCC. It yields the protein CATSGTGYQP. The whole CDR3 is CATSGTGYQPQHF.

This clone was counted a few times. Read sequence stops 3 residues before the CDR3 end, and the germline J gene provides the missing end. The chain has TRBV2 and TRBJ1-1; D is unresolved. V was shortened by 4 bases and J by 0 bases, with 9 bases between the two germline ends. Germline values: CDR1 SNHLY, CDR2 FYNNEI. The CDR3 is 14 amino acids. The CDR3 DNA, read in part, is TGTGCCAGCAGTGTGAGCCCTATGAACACTGAA. It encodes CASSVSPMNTE. The entire CDR3 sequence reads CASSVSPMNTEAFF.

This clone was detected a few times. The read ends 3 residues shy of where the CDR3 ends; the end is completed using the germline J gene. The chain joins TRBV19 to TRBJ1-1; D remains unclear. The CDR3 is 15 amino acids. Germline V gene sequence: CDR1 LNHDA, CDR2 SQIVND (reference sequence). With 3 bases removed from V and 1 base from J, the gap between germline ends came to 12 bases. CDR3 amino acids: CASSIPRGGNTEAFF. CDR3 DNA, as far as it was read: TGTGCCAGTAGTATCCCCCGGGGAGGGAACACTGAA.

The CDR3 region is CASSYRDSPLHF. The sequenced part of the CDR3 DNA is TGTGCCAGTAGTTACAGGGATTCACCC. The rearrangement links TRBV19 to TRBJ1-6, with D perhaps TRBD1 (6 bases). The read ends 3 residues early relative to the CDR3; the germline J gene fills the gap. The germline CDR1 and CDR2 sequences are LNHDA and SQIVND (reference sequence). Trimming left V 5 bases short and J 8 bases short, with 7 bases between. There are 12 residues in the CDR3. The variable domain in full, completed from reference TRBV19 and TRBJ1-6, reads DGGITQSPKYLFRKEGQNVTLSCEQNLNHDAMYWYRQDPGQGLRLIYYSQIVNDFQKGDIAEGYSVSREKKESFPLTVTSAQKNPTAFYLCASSYRDSPLHFGNGTRLTVT.

This clone was observed a handful of times. The read terminates 3 residues ahead of where the CDR3 ends, so the germline J gene completes it. The chain has TRBV20-1 and TRBJ1-4; tentative D call: TRBD1 (5 bases). The CDR3 consists of 11 residues. V dropped 6 bases and J dropped 8 bases, with 10 bases sitting between them. CDR1 is DFQATT and CDR2 is SNEGSKA in the germline V gene (reference sequence). The CDR3 spells CSAQGLEKLFF. Partial CDR3 DNA: TGCAGTGCCCAGGGCCTCGAAAAA.

This clone showed up many times. The DNA ends 3 residues before the CDR3 does, and the rest of the CDR3 is filled in from the germline J gene. The gene calls are TRBV5-5 and TRBJ2-1, with 9 bases aligning to TRBD1. The V segment lost 0 bases and the J segment 8 bases; nucleotides outside the gene matches: 3. Per germline, CDR1 SGHKS and CDR2 YYEKEE (reference sequence). CDR3 length: 14 amino acids. CDR3 amino acids: CASSLGQGGDEQFF. The sequenced CDR3 bases are TGTGCCAGCAGCTTGGGACAGGGGGGCGATGAG.

This clone has at least ten counts. The read terminates 3 residues ahead of where the CDR3 ends, so the germline J gene completes it. The V call is TRBV7-2, the J call TRBJ2-1; 10 nucleotides line up with TRBD2. Looked up from germline, CDR1 is SGHTA and CDR2 is FQGNSA. The trim removed 6 bases at V and 4 bases at J, leaving 3 bases unmatched. This CDR3 is 14 amino acids long. CDR3 DNA (partial): TGTGCCAGCAGTATAGCGGGAGGATACAATGAG. Amino acid sequence: CASSIAGGYNE. The full CDR3 is CASSIAGGYNEQFF.

This clone turned up a few times. The read comes to an end 3 residues before the CDR3 does, leaving the germline J gene to fill in the end. The chain couples TRBV5-1 to TRBJ2-5; 11 bases align to TRBD1. The CDR3 contains 16 residues. The germline gives CDR1 SGHRS, CDR2 YFSETQ. V was pared by 4 bases and J by 5 bases, with 10 bases of the junction left unmatched. This CDR3 reads CASSRTWTGGAETQYF. The DNA read from the CDR3 is TGCGCCAGCAGCCGAACCTGGACAGGGGGCGCGGAGACC.

This clone was counted at least ten times. Sequencing ends 3 residues short of the CDR3 end; the germline J gene provides the rest. V and J are TRBV20-1 and TRBJ1-1; 8 positions match TRBD1. The CDR3 has 14 residues. The germline V gene encodes CDR1 DFQATT and CDR2 SNEGSKA (reference sequence). V lost 5 bases, J lost 5 bases, and 10 bases stayed unmatched. Here the CDR3 reads CSAGSGQGGTEAFF. The sequenced CDR3 bases are TGCAGTGCTGGCTCAGGACAGGGAGGGACTGAA.

This clone was counted at least ten times. The CDR3 is cut off 3 residues early in the read; its end comes from the germline J gene. This chain joins TRBV5-1 and TRBJ2-3; a possible D gene is TRBD1 (8 bases). CDR1 SGHRS and CDR2 YFSETQ come from the germline V gene. V was cut by 1 base and J by 2 bases, with 17 bases left in between. CDR3 length: 17 residues. The CDR3 DNA, read in part, is TGCGCCAGCAGCTTGTTGGGGGGGACAGGTTACACAGATACG. It encodes CASSLLGGTGYTDT. In full, the CDR3 reads CASSLLGGTGYTDTQYF.

This clone was detected ten times or more. Read data end 3 residues before the CDR3 end; the end is taken from the germline J gene. The rearrangement uses TRBV7-9 and TRBJ2-7; no clear D. This CDR3 has 12 amino acids. Germline-derived CDR1 and CDR2 are SEHNR and FQNEAQ (reference sequence). The V end was cut by 5 bases, the J end by 5 bases, with 10 bases between. The CDR3 sequence: CASSPGRNEQYF. The sequenced part of the CDR3 DNA is TGTGCCAGCAGCCCCGGCAGGAACGAG.

This clone was detected ten times or more. Coverage ceases 3 residues before the CDR3 finishes, and the germline J gene fills in the end. The V gene is TRBV18, the J gene TRBJ1-1, with 10 bases lining up with TRBD1. Germline V gene lookup returns CDR1 KGHSH and CDR2 LQKENI. This CDR3 has 20 residues. V trimming: 2 bases; J trimming: 3 bases; junction bases outside the gene matches: 18. The sequenced part of the CDR3 DNA is TGTGCCAGCTCACCATACGAGACAGGGGGCCTTAGATTTATGGACACTGAA. Translated: CASSPYETGGLRFMDTE. The whole CDR3 is CASSPYETGGLRFMDTEAFF.

This clone was detected ten times or more. The read is 3 residues too short to cover the CDR3 end, so that end is filled in from the germline J gene. The chain employs TRBV30 and TRBJ2-3; TRBD1 matches at 11 bases. The CDR3 sequence is 14 residues long. CDR1 and CDR2 (germline): GTSNPN, SVGIG (reference sequence). V shed 7 bases, J shed 8 bases, and the junction held 11 bases outside the gene matches. The CDR3: CAFSRDRGTGTQYF. The DNA read from the CDR3 is TGTGCCTTCTCCCGGGACAGGGGGACGGGTACG.

This clone was counted many times. Read data end 3 residues before the CDR3 end; the end is taken from the germline J gene. The rearrangement joins TRBV5-1 to TRBJ1-4; no firm D call. The CDR3 consists of 14 residues. The V and J ends lost 4 bases and 8 bases respectively, with 15 bases between them. Per germline, CDR1 SGHRS and CDR2 YFSETQ. The CDR3 DNA, read in part, is TGCGCCAGCAGCCCCACATATGCTTCCGAAAAA. The encoded protein is CASSPTYASEK. The CDR3 reads in full as CASSPTYASEKLFF.

The table lists this clone with many counts. CDR3: CASSLVQGAGEQYF. CDR3 bases read: TGCGCCAGCAGCTTGGTCCAGGGGGCTGGCGAG. The J gene is TRBJ2-7, the V gene TRBV5-1; 8 bases fit TRBD1. The read ends 3 residues early relative to the CDR3; the germline J gene fills the gap. This CDR3 has 14 amino acids. Germline V gene data show CDR1 as SGHRS and CDR2 as YFSETQ. After removal of 0 bases from V and 6 bases from J, the junction contained 5 bases not matched to a gene.

This clone appeared many times. The CDR3 end is not reached by the read, which stops 3 residues before it; the germline J gene fills it in. The rearrangement uses TRBV2 and TRBJ2-6; D is unresolved. There are 14 residues in the CDR3. Germline lookup yields CDR1 SNHLY and CDR2 FYNNEI. The V end was cut by 7 bases, the J end by 6 bases, with 13 bases between. CDR3 loop: CASTTGQVANVLTF. The covered CDR3 bases are TGTGCCAGCACCACTGGGCAGGTGGCCAACGTC.

To note about this clone: Coverage ceases 3 residues before the CDR3 finishes, and the germline J gene fills in the end. The rearrangement links TRBV2 to TRBJ2-4; D is uncertain. This CDR3 spans 16 amino acids. From germline, CDR1 is SNHLY and CDR2 FYNNEI. V was shortened by 0 bases and J by 0 bases, with 9 bases between the two germline ends. Incomplete CDR3 DNA: TGTGCCAGCAGTGAAGCCGTTACGGTAGCCAAAAACATT. Its translation is CASSEAVTVAKNI. The full CDR3 reads CASSEAVTVAKNIQYF. Combining the CDR3 with reference TRBV2 and TRBJ2-4 gives the whole variable domain EPEVTQTPSHQVTQMGQEVILRCVPISNHLYFYWYRQILGQKVEFLVSFYNNEISEKSEIFDDQFSVERPDGSNFTLKIRSTKLEDSAMYFCASSEAVTVAKNIQYFGAGTRLSVL.

This clone was found many times. The CDR3 extends 3 residues past the end of the read, so its final part is completed from the germline J gene. The V and J genes are TRBV19 and TRBJ2-7; TRBD1 might be the D (6 bases). CDR3 length: 13 amino acids. Trimming shortened V by 3 bases and J by 3 bases, and 9 bases separated the two germline ends. Germline CDR1 reads LNHDA; CDR2 reads SQIVND (reference sequence). The sequenced CDR3 bases are TGTGCCAGTAGTATCAAGGGGGACTACGAG. Protein product: CASSIKGDYE. The whole CDR3 sequence is CASSIKGDYEQYF.

This clone was observed many times. Read coverage stops 3 residues before the CDR3 terminus; the germline J gene supplies the remainder. The chain carries TRBV5-1 and TRBJ2-7; no clear D gene. The CDR3 is 13 amino acids. V lost 4 bases to trimming and J lost 2 bases, with 10 bases between them. CDR1 is SGHRS, CDR2 YFSETQ, per germline. CDR3 DNA, as far as it was read: TGCGCCAGCAGCCCGGCTAGTACCTACGAG. Its translation: CASSPASTYE. The CDR3 in its entirety is CASSPASTYEQYF.

On this clone itself: Read sequence stops 3 residues before the CDR3 end, and the germline J gene provides the missing end. The chain carries TRBV7-6 and TRBJ2-7, with 8 positions matching TRBD1. The CDR3 sequence is 15 residues long. Germline CDR1 is SGHVS and CDR2 is FNYEAQ. V trimming: 4 bases; J trimming: 2 bases; junction bases outside the gene matches: 7. The CDR3 spells CASSSDRTGTYEQYF. The CDR3 bases that were read are TGTGCCAGCAGCTCCGATAGGACAGGGACCTACGAG.

This clone has more than one count but fewer than ten. Read coverage stops 3 residues before the CDR3 terminus; the germline J gene supplies the remainder. The chain links TRBV19 to TRBJ1-6; 9 bases fit TRBD1. Germline CDR1 reads LNHDA; CDR2 reads SQIVND (reference sequence). The CDR3 has 13 amino acids. With V trimmed by 10 bases and J by 7 bases, 5 bases remained unmatched. The covered CDR3 bases are TGTGCCACCGGGGACAGGGTGAATTCACCC. Residues: CATGDRVNSP. The whole CDR3 is CATGDRVNSPLHF.

This clone occurred many times. The read finishes 3 residues shy of the CDR3 end, and the germline J gene is used to complete it. V is TRBV18 and J is TRBJ2-2, with TRBD2 identical over 8 bases. This CDR3 has 16 amino acids. Trimming at V came to 1 base and at J to 5 bases, leaving 6 bases not matched to a gene. CDR1 KGHSH and CDR2 LQKENI come from the germline V gene. CDR3 DNA (partial): TGTGCCAGCTCACCACAAACTAGCGGATCGACCGGGGAG. It is translated as CASSPQTSGSTGE. The whole CDR3 protein reads CASSPQTSGSTGELFF.

About this clone itself: The read gets to within 3 residues of the CDR3 end, and the germline J gene fills in the rest. This chain connects TRBV18 to TRBJ1-5, with D tentatively TRBD1 (5 bases). There are 13 residues in the CDR3. Germline V CDR1 and CDR2: KGHSH, LQKENI. The V gene lost 8 bases and the J gene lost 0 bases, with 8 bases spanning the gap. The CDR3 DNA, read in part, is TGTGCCAGCGGTAGGGGTAGCAATCAGCCC. Amino acids: CASGRGSNQP. In full, the CDR3 is CASGRGSNQPQHF.

This clone was picked up many times. Sequencing ends 3 residues short of the CDR3 end; the germline J gene provides the rest. The chain recombines TRBV5-4 with TRBJ2-7, with D tentatively TRBD1 or TRBD2 (5 bases each). CDR3 length equals 14 residues. V lost 0 bases and J lost 0, with 7 bases in between. Germline CDR1 SGHNT, CDR2 YYREEE (reference sequence). The CDR3 spells CASSLERGSYEQYF. CDR3 DNA (partial): TGTGCCAGCAGCTTGGAGAGGGGCTCCTACGAG.

By share of the sample, this clone is medium-sized. The read stops 3 residues short of the end of the CDR3; the missing end is completed from the germline J gene. V is TRBV29-1 and J is TRBJ1-1; 7 nucleotides match TRBD1. Germline V gives CDR1 SQVTM, CDR2 ANQGSEA. J lost 4 bases, V lost 3 bases, and 8 bases had no gene match. CDR3 length: 14 amino acids. The CDR3 DNA, read in part, is TGCAGCGTTGATCAGGGGGGCAGGGCCACTGAA. This codes for CSVDQGGRATE. The CDR3 in its entirety is CSVDQGGRATEAFF. The full variable domain, in which reference TRBV29-1 and TRBJ1-1 provide the parts outside the CDR3, is SAVISQKPSRDICQRGTSLTIQCQVDSQVTMMFWYRQQPGQSLTLIATANQGSEATYESGFVIDKFPISRPNLTFSTLTVSNMSPEDSSIYLCSVDQGGRATEAFFGQGTRLTVV.

This clone showed up many times. The read falls 3 residues short of the CDR3 end, and the missing part is taken from the germline J gene. This sequence joins TRBV7-9 and TRBJ2-7; perhaps TRBD2 as D (5 bases). Trimming took 6 bases from V and 3 from J, leaving 15 bases between them. Germline values: CDR1 SEHNR, CDR2 FQNEAQ (reference sequence). The CDR3 sequence is 14 residues long. The CDR3 sequence: CASRGEREGYEQYF. CDR3 DNA (partial): TGTGCCAGCAGAGGTGAACGAGAGGGCTACGAG.